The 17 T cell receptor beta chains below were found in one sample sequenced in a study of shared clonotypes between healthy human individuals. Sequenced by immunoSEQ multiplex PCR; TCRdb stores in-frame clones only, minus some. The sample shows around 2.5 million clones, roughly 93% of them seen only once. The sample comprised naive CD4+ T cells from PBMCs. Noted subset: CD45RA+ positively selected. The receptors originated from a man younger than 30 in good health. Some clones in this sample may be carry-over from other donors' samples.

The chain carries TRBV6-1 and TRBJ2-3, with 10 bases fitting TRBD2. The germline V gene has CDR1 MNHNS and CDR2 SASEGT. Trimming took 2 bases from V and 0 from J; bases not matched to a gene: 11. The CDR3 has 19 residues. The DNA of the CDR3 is TGTGCCAGCAGTGAACAGCCGAGCGGGAGGGCTACTAGCACAGATACGCAGTATTTT. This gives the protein CASSEQPSGRATSTDTQYF.

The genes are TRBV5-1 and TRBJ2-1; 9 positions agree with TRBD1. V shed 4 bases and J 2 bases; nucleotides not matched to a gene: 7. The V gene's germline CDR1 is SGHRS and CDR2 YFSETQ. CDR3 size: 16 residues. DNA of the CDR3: TGCGCCAGCAGCAATGACAGGGGGTGGACCTACAATGAGCAGTTCTTC. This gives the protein CASSNDRGWTYNEQFF.

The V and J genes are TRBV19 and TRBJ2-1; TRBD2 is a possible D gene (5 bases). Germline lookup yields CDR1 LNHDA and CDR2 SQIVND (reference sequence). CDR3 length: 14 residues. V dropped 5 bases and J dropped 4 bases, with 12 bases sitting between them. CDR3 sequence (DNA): TGTGCCAGTAGTCCCGCGGGTAGATACAATGAGCAGTTCTTC. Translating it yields CASSPAGRYNEQFF.

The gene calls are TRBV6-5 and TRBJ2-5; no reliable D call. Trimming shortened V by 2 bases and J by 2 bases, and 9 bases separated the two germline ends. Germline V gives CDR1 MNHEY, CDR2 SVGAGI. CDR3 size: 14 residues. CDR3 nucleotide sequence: TGTGCCAGCAGTTACCCCGGGCCGCAAGAGACCCAGTACTTC. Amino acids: CASSYPGPQETQYF.

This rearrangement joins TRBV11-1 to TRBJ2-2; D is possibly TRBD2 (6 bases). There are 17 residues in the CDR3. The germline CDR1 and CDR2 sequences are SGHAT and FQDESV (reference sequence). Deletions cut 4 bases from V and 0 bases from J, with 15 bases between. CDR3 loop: CASSSQTSFANTGELFF. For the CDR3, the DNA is TGTGCCAGCAGCTCACAGACTAGTTTCGCGAACACCGGGGAGCTGTTTTTT.

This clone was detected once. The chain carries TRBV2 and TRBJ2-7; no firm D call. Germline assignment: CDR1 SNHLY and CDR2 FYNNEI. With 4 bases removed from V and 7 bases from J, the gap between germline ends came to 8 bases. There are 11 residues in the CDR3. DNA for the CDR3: TGTGCCAGCAGTGGGGCGGATGAGCAGTACTTC. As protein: CASSGADEQYF. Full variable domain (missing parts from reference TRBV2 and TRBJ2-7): EPEVTQTPSHQVTQMGQEVILRCVPISNHLYFYWYRQILGQKVEFLVSFYNNEISEKSEIFDDQFSVERPDGSNFTLKIRSTKLEDSAMYFCASSGADEQYFGPGTRLTVT.

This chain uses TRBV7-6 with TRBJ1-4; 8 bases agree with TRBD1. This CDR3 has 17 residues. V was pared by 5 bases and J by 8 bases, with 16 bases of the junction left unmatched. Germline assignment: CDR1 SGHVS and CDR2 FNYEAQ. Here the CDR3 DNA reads TGTGCCAGCAGCCCCAGGGTCCGGCAGGGGGCGGGGGAAAAACTGTTTTTT. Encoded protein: CASSPRVRQGAGEKLFF.

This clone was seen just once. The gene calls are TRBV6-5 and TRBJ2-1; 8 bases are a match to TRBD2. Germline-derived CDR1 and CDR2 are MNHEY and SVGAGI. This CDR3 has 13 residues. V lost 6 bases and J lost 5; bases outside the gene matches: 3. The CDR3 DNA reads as TGTGCCAGCAGAAATAGCGGGAACAATGAGCAGTTCTTC. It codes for CASRNSGNNEQFF.

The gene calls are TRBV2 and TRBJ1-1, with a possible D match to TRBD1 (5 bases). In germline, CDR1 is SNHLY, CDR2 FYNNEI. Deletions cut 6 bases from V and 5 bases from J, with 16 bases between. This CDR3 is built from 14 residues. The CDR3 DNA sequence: TGTGCCAGCAGAGCGCAGGGCGCGGGGACTGAAGCTTTCTTT. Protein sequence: CASRAQGAGTEAFF. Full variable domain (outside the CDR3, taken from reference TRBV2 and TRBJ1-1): EPEVTQTPSHQVTQMGQEVILRCVPISNHLYFYWYRQILGQKVEFLVSFYNNEISEKSEIFDDQFSVERPDGSNFTLKIRSTKLEDSAMYFCASRAQGAGTEAFFGQGTRLTVV.

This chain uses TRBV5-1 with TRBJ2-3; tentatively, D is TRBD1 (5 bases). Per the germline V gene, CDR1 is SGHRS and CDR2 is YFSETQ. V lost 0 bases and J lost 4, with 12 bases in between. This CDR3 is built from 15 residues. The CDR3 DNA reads TGCGCCAGCAGCTTGGTAGGGGTCAGTCCAGATACGCAGTATTTT. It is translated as CASSLVGVSPDTQYF.

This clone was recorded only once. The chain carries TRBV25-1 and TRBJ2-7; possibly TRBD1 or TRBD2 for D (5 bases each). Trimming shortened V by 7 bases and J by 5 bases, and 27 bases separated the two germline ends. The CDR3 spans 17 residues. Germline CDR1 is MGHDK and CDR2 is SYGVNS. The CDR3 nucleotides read TGTGCCAGCAACATATCCTTCGGGACCCTCCCCGAGAACGAGCAGTACTTC. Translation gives CASNISFGTLPENEQYF.

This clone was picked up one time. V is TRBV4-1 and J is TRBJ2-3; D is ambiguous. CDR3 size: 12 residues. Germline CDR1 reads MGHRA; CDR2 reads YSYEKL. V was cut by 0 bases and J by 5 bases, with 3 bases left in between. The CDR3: CASSQDIDTQYF. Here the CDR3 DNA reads TGCGCCAGCAGCCAAGATATAGATACGCAGTATTTT.

The CDR3 spells CASRPGQGLIMANTGELFF. The DNA of the CDR3 is TGTGCCAGCAGACCGGGACAGGGATTAATTATGGCTAACACCGGGGAGCTGTTTTTT. The chain carries TRBV5-8 and TRBJ2-2; 9 bases line up with TRBD1. This CDR3 has 19 residues. Germline-derived CDR1 and CDR2 are SGHTS and YDEGEE. Trimming cost V 5 bases and J 2 bases; bases outside gene matches: 16.

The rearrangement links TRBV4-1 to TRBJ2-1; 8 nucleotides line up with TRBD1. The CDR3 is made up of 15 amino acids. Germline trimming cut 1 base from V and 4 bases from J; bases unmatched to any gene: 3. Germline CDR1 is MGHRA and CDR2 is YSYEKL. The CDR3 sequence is CASSQGTGRYNEQFF. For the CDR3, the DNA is TGCGCCAGCAGCCAAGGGACAGGGAGGTACAATGAGCAGTTCTTC.

CDR3 nucleotide sequence: TGTGCCAGCAGTTTATTGGGACTAGCGGGAGGATACGAGCAGTACTTC. Translated: CASSLLGLAGGYEQYF. The chain has TRBV27 and TRBJ2-7; 15 bases align to TRBD2. J lost 4 bases, V lost 1 base, and 2 bases had no gene match. This CDR3 is 16 amino acids long. Germline V CDR1 and CDR2: MNHEY, SMNVEV (reference sequence).

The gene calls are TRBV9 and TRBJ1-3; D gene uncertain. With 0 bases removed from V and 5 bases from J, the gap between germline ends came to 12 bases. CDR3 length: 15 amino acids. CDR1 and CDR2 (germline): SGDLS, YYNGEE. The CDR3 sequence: CASSVELQPRNTIYF. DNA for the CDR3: TGTGCCAGCAGCGTAGAGCTCCAACCACGAAACACCATATATTTT.

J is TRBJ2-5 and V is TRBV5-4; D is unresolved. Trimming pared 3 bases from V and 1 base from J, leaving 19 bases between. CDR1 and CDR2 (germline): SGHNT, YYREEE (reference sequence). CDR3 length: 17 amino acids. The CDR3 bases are TGTGCCAGCAGCTATAATGGCCGCGGAATAATCCAAGAGACCCAGTACTTC. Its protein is CASSYNGRGIIQETQYF.